The 29 T cell receptor beta chains presented below share a single source sample, sequenced in a study of T-cell reconstitution after alpha-beta-depleted transplantation in children. Unique molecular identifiers were used to barcode this TCRbeta library. TCRdb redid the calling of the PCR reads with MiXCR, one entry per CDR3 protein. The table records about 470,000 distinct CDR3 sequences, 43% of them present only once. Source: PBMCs, taken before TCRalphabeta/CD19-depleted stem cell transplant. These TCRs come from a girl aged 2 to 10 with aplastic anemia, due to receive a stem cell transplant.

The CDR3 loop is CSARSLETVTYEQYF. CDR3 nucleotides: TGCAGTGCTAGATCCCTTGAGACTGTAACCTACGAGCAGTACTTC. This chain joins TRBV20-1 and TRBJ2-7; no clear D. CDR3 length: 15 amino acids. The V gene's germline CDR1 is DFQATT and CDR2 SNEGSKA (reference sequence). The V end was cut by 2 bases, the J end by 2 bases, with 16 bases between.

In its sample, this clonotype was seen a few times. This chain uses TRBV9 with TRBJ2-1; TRBD2 might be the D (6 bases). This CDR3 has 13 residues. The V and J ends lost 0 bases and 7 bases respectively, with 8 bases between them. The germline CDR1 and CDR2 sequences are SGDLS and YYNGEE. The DNA of the CDR3 is TGTGCCAGCAGCGTAGCGCGGGAAAATGAGCAGTTCTTC. The encoded protein is CASSVARENEQFF.

The chain carries TRBV28 and TRBJ2-2; 7 nucleotides line up with TRBD1. The V gene end was trimmed by 6 bases and the J gene end by 0 bases; junction bases not matched to a gene: 13. CDR1 is MDHEN, CDR2 SYDVKM, per germline. The CDR3 length is 18 residues. CDR3 nucleotides: TGTGCCAGCAGCTTACAGGGGCGAGTTTACGCGAACACCGGGGAGCTGTTTTTT. Translation: CASSLQGRVYANTGELFF.

This clonotype turned up a few times. The chain links TRBV6-5 to TRBJ1-5; D ambiguous. The CDR3 totals 10 residues. In germline, CDR1 is MNHEY, CDR2 SVGAGI. CDR3 DNA: TGTGACGGGATGGTGCAGCCCCAGCATTTT. It codes for CDGMVQPQHF.

V and J are TRBV15 and TRBJ2-3; 7 nucleotides agree with TRBD2. Trimming at V came to 4 bases and at J to 2 bases, leaving 3 bases not matched to a gene. CDR3 size: 14 residues. Germline assignment: CDR1 LNHNV and CDR2 YYDKDF (reference sequence). The CDR3 loop reads CATSMGGDTDTQYF. The CDR3 nucleotides are TGTGCCACCAGCATGGGAGGGGACACAGATACGCAGTATTTT.

The chain has TRBV28 and TRBJ2-5, with 7 bases identical to TRBD2. V was clipped by 3 bases and J by 5 bases; unmatched bases: 9. The CDR3 length is 15 residues. Germline-derived CDR1 and CDR2 are MDHEN and SYDVKM. CDR3 coding DNA: TGTGCCAGCAGTTTCTTGTCGGGGCGGGAGGAGACCCAGTACTTC. Its protein is CASSFLSGREETQYF.

The chain links TRBV10-3 to TRBJ1-1; D call uncertain. There are 14 residues in the CDR3. Trimming removed 2 bases at V and 5 bases at J, with 12 bases between. The germline gives CDR1 ENHRY, CDR2 SYGVKD. CDR3 DNA sequence: TGTGCCATCAGTGAGAGAGCAGAGAAGACTGAAGCTTTCTTT. It encodes CAISERAEKTEAFF.

For this clonotype: At one of its ends the junction is not consistent with the germline gene, which may arise from a read error. This chain joins TRBV24-1 and TRBJ2-1, with TRBD2 identical over 7 bases. Germline CDR1 is KGHDR and CDR2 is SFDVKD. This CDR3 comprises 13 residues. CDR3 amino acids: CAITSGEYNEQFF. DNA of the CDR3: TGTGCCATCACGAGCGGGGAGTACAATGAGCAGTTCTTT.

This clonotype was detected once. The gene calls are TRBV29-1 and TRBJ2-3; 9 positions match TRBD1. Germline CDR1 is SQVTM and CDR2 is ANQGSEA. The CDR3 consists of 15 residues. V lost 5 bases, J lost 2 bases, and 8 bases stayed unmatched. The CDR3 loop reads CSVSPTGGFTDTQYF. Here the CDR3 DNA reads TGCAGCGTTTCACCCACAGGGGGCTTCACAGATACGCAGTATTTT.

The chain recombines TRBV7-9 with TRBJ2-5; D possibly uses TRBD1 or TRBD2 (6 bases each). Germline CDR1 SEHNR, CDR2 FQNEAQ (reference sequence). This CDR3 has 12 amino acids. The V and J ends lost 8 bases and 5 bases respectively, with 12 bases between them. CDR3 sequence reads: CASWGAGETQYF. The CDR3 bases are TGTGCCAGCTGGGGGGCCGGTGAGACCCAGTACTTC.

This clonotype was detected a few times. The chain carries TRBV29-1 and TRBJ1-1; D not resolved. The CDR3 length is 13 residues. V gave up 4 bases and J gave up 2 bases, with 11 bases separating them. Germline V gene data show CDR1 as SQVTM and CDR2 as ANQGSEA. CDR3 amino acids: CSVGVVGNTEAFF. CDR3 sequence (DNA): TGCAGCGTTGGTGTGGTTGGTAACACTGAAGCTTTCTTT.

This rearrangement joins TRBV20-1 to TRBJ1-6, with D possibly being TRBD1 (5 bases). This CDR3 contains 13 residues. The V gene lost 5 bases and the J gene lost 8 bases, with 13 bases spanning the gap. Germline assignment: CDR1 DFQATT and CDR2 SNEGSKA (reference sequence). CDR3 amino acids: CSAGRGGDSPLHF. The CDR3, as DNA: TGCAGTGCTGGTCGTGGGGGGGATTCACCCCTCCACTTT.

This clonotype has a count of ten or more. The chain joins TRBV12-3 or TRBV12-4 to TRBJ2-3; D is ambiguous. V lost 3 bases and J lost 5, with 12 bases in between. The CDR3 has 14 amino acids. The CDR3 DNA follows: TGTGCCAGCAGTTTCCGCGTATCCGGAGATACGCAGTATTTT. This codes for CASSFRVSGDTQYF.

Only a few counts were recorded for this clonotype. The gene calls are TRBV6-1 and TRBJ1-1; D is possibly TRBD1 (6 bases). This CDR3 has 16 residues. V was trimmed by 6 bases and J by 1 base, leaving 18 bases between them. CDR1 is MNHNS, CDR2 SASEGT, per germline. CDR3 protein: CASSLFGGLKNTEAFF. CDR3 nucleotide sequence: TGTGCCAGCAGCCTCTTTGGGGGCCTTAAGAACACTGAAGCTTTCTTT.

In its sample, this clonotype was seen many times. J is TRBJ2-3 and V is TRBV20-1; no clear D gene. This CDR3 spans 14 amino acids. The germline gives CDR1 DFQATT, CDR2 SNEGSKA (reference sequence). V was trimmed by 2 bases and J by 3 bases, leaving 12 bases between them. As DNA, the CDR3 is TGCAGTGCTAGACGCCACACTGCGACAGATACGCAGTATTTT. Translating gives CSARRHTATDTQYF.

The chain uses TRBV28 and TRBJ1-2, with D possibly TRBD1 on 5 matching bases. Germline-derived CDR1 and CDR2 are MDHEN and SYDVKM. This CDR3 has 15 amino acids. V lost 8 bases to trimming and J lost 8 bases, with 24 bases between them. The CDR3 region has the DNA TGTGCCAGCGCGGGACTCTACTTGGGTGGTGCGGGCTACACCTTC. It yields the protein CASAGLYLGGAGYTF.

The V gene is TRBV10-3, the J gene TRBJ2-6; D is uncertain. CDR3 length: 17 residues. Per the germline V gene, CDR1 is ENHRY and CDR2 is SYGVKD. V was shortened by 2 bases and J by 4 bases, with 15 bases between the two germline ends. This CDR3 is CAISEGRSVLGANVLTF. The DNA of the CDR3 is TGTGCCATCAGTGAGGGACGCTCGGTGTTAGGGGCCAACGTCCTGACTTTC.

J is TRBJ1-2 and V is TRBV20-1; TRBD1 might be the D (6 bases). With 1 base removed from V and 8 bases from J, the gap between germline ends came to 23 bases. The CDR3 is 16 amino acids. CDR1 is DFQATT, CDR2 SNEGSKA, per germline (reference sequence). The CDR3 sequence: CSARVPPIGLGGGYTF. For the CDR3, the DNA is TGCAGTGCTAGAGTACCTCCTATTGGCCTGGGGGGCGGCTACACCTTC.

The CDR3 DNA reads as TGTGCCAGCAGCGAGACTAGCGAGCCTCACGAGCAGTACTTC. Protein sequence: CASSETSEPHEQYF. This rearrangement joins TRBV28 to TRBJ2-7; 8 nucleotides agree with TRBD2. This CDR3 is built from 14 residues. J gave up 5 bases and V 6 bases, and 9 bases lay outside the gene matches. Germline V gene sequence: CDR1 MDHEN, CDR2 SYDVKM.

The chain recombines TRBV5-5 with TRBJ2-2; D gene ambiguous. CDR1 and CDR2 (germline): SGHKS, YYEKEE (reference sequence). Trimming removed 0 bases from V and 5 bases from J, with 8 bases in between. The CDR3 consists of 14 residues. The CDR3 DNA sequence: TGTGCCAGCAGCTTGGTACTGACGACCGGGGAGCTGTTTTTT. Its protein is CASSLVLTTGELFF.

This clonotype was counted at least ten times. The rearrangement links TRBV12-3 or TRBV12-4 to TRBJ2-2, with 8 bases identical to TRBD2. After removal of 3 bases from V and 3 bases from J, the junction contained 12 bases not matched to a gene. The CDR3 has 18 amino acids. CDR3 DNA: TGTGCCAGCAGTTTCGGGGGCTTCGGGGGGGCGGACACCGGGGAGCTGTTTTTT. Translation: CASSFGGFGGADTGELFF.

This clonotype has only a few counts. The V and J genes are TRBV4-1 and TRBJ2-1, with no clear D. Trimming removed 5 bases at V and 1 base at J, with 12 bases between. From germline, CDR1 is MGHRA and CDR2 YSYEKL. The CDR3 sequence is 15 residues long. CDR3 coding DNA: TGCGCCAGCAGCAAAGGATCCAGGTCCTACAATGAGCAGTTCTTC. As protein: CASSKGSRSYNEQFF.

The V call is TRBV7-2, the J call TRBJ2-5, with TRBD1 matching 8 bases. J was trimmed by 4 bases and V by 1 base; bases with no gene match: 8. CDR1 is SGHTA, CDR2 FQGNSA, per germline. The CDR3 contains 16 residues. The CDR3 DNA reads TGTGCCAGCAGCTTAGGGAGCAGGGGGCAGTCAGAGACCCAGTACTTC. This translates into CASSLGSRGQSETQYF.

The V call is TRBV20-1, the J call TRBJ2-1, with TRBD2 matching 8 bases. Germline values: CDR1 DFQATT, CDR2 SNEGSKA (reference sequence). Trimming cost V 1 base and J 4 bases; bases outside gene matches: 9. The CDR3 is 16 residues long. For the CDR3, the DNA is TGCAGTGCTAGAGTTAGCGGGGCCCCCCGGTACAATGAGCAGTTCTTC. It specifies CSARVSGAPRYNEQFF.

V is TRBV20-1 and J is TRBJ2-4, with TRBD1 identical over 10 bases. V dropped 3 bases and J dropped 8; count of bases not matched to a gene: 10. The CDR3 loop spans 15 amino acids. Germline lookup yields CDR1 DFQATT and CDR2 SNEGSKA (reference sequence). The CDR3 loop is CSARSLGTGDHIQYF. The CDR3 DNA follows: TGCAGTGCTAGGTCCCTCGGGACAGGGGACCACATTCAGTACTTC.

This clonotype was observed a handful of times. J is TRBJ2-1 and V is TRBV27; TRBD2 matches at 9 bases. This CDR3 is 15 amino acids long. V was pared by 8 bases and J by 5 bases, with 10 bases of the junction left unmatched. Germline loops: CDR1 MNHEY, CDR2 SMNVEV (reference sequence). The chain's CDR3 is CASRTPGLANNEQFF. The CDR3 DNA sequence: TGTGCCAGCCGGACCCCGGGACTAGCCAACAATGAGCAGTTCTTC.

The J gene is TRBJ2-3, the V gene TRBV11-1; the match to TRBD2 covers 9 bases. This CDR3 is 15 amino acids long. After removal of 5 bases from V and 4 bases from J, the junction contained 7 bases not matched to a gene. In germline, CDR1 is SGHAT, CDR2 FQDESV (reference sequence). CDR3 residues: CASSQRGAKADTQYF. The CDR3 DNA sequence: TGTGCCAGCAGCCAGCGGGGGGCCAAGGCAGATACGCAGTATTTT.

In this sample, this clonotype turned up a few times. In nucleotides, the CDR3 is TGTGCCAGCAGACGGCAACTAGCGGGGGCTTCCTACGAGCAGTACTTC. Protein sequence: CASRRQLAGASYEQYF. The chain has TRBV6-1 and TRBJ2-7; 11 positions match TRBD2. The CDR3 contains 16 residues. Per the germline V gene, CDR1 is MNHNS and CDR2 is SASEGT. Losses at the gene ends were 6 bases for V and 1 base for J; bases not matched to a gene: 8.

This chain uses TRBV5-4 with TRBJ2-7; maybe TRBD2 (5 bases). V was trimmed by 1 base and J by 3 bases, leaving 8 bases between them. The V gene's germline CDR1 is SGHNT and CDR2 YYREEE (reference sequence). This CDR3 contains 13 residues. The CDR3 here is CASSLNGIYEQYF. For the CDR3, the DNA is TGTGCCAGCAGCTTGAACGGGATCTACGAGCAGTACTTC.